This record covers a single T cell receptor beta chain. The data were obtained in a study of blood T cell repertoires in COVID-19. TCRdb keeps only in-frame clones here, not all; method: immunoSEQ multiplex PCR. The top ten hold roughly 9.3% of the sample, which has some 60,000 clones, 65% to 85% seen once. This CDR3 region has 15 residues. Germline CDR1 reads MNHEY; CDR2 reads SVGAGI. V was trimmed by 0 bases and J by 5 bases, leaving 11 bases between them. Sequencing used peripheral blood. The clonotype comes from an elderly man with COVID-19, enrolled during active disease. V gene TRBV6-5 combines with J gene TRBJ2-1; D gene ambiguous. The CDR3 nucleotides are TGTGCCAGCAGTTACTCGTTCGTTCAGGACAATGAGCAGTTCTTC. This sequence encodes CASSYSFVQDNEQFF.